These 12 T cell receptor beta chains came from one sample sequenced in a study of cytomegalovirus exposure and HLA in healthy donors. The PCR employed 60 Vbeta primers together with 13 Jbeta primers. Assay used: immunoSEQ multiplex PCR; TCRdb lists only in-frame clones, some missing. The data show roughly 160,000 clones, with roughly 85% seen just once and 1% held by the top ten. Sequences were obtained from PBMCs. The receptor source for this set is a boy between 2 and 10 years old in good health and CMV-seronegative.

The DNA of the CDR3 is TGTGCCTGGAGTGCACAGGGGTTAGAGACCCAGTACTTC. This codes for CAWSAQGLETQYF. V and J are TRBV30 and TRBJ2-5, with 7 bases matching TRBD1. The germline V gene has CDR1 GTSNPN and CDR2 SVGIG (reference sequence). This CDR3 spans 13 amino acids. V lost 1 base and J lost 4; bases outside the gene matches: 3.

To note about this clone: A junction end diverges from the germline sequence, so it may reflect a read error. In DNA form, the CDR3 reads TGTTCCAGCAGCTTACCCGATCAGCCCCAGCATTTT. Translating gives CSSSLPDQPQHF. The chain recombines TRBV7-9 with TRBJ1-5, with D unresolved. The CDR3 has 12 amino acids. Germline lookup yields CDR1 SEHNR and CDR2 FQNEAQ (reference sequence).

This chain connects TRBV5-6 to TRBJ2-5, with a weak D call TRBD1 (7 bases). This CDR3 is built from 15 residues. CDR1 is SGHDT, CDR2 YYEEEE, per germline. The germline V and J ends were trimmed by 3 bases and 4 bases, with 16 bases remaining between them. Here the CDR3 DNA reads TGTGCCAGCAGCTGCGACAGGGAGGAGGGAGAGACCCAGTACTTC. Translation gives CASSCDREEGETQYF.

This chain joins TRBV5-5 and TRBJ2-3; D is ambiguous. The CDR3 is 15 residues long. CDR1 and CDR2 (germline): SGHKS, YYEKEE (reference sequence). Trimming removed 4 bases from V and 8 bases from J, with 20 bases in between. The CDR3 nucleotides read TGTGCCAGCAGCCCTCCGGGTCCCGAAGGTGCTACGCAGTATTTT. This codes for CASSPPGPEGATQYF. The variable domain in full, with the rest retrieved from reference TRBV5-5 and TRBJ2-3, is DAGVTQSPTHLIKTRGQQVTLRCSPISGHKSVSWYQQVLGQGPQFIFQYYEKEERGRGNFPDRFSARQFPNYSSELNVNALLLGDSALYLCASSPPGPEGATQYFGPGTRLTVL.

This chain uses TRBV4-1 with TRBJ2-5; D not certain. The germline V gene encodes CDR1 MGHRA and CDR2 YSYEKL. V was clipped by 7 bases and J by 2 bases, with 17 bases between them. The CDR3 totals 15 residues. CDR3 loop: CASTSDVAEQETQYF. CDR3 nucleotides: TGCGCCAGCACCTCCGACGTGGCGGAGCAAGAGACCCAGTACTTC.

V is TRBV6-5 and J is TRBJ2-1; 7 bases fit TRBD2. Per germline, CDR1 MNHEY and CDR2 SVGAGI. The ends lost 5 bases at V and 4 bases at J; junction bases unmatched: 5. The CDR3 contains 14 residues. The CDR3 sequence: CASSPSGGYNEQFF. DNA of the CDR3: TGTGCCAGCAGTCCTAGCGGAGGTTACAATGAGCAGTTCTTC.

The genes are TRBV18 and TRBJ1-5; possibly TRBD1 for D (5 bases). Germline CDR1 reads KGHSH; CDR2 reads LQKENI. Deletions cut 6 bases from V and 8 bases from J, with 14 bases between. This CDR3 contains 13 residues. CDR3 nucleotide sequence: TGTGCCAGCTCCCGGAGGGGAATGGAGCCCCAGCATTTT. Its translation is CASSRRGMEPQHF. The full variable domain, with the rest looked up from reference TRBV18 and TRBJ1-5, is NAGVMQNPRHLVRRRGQEARLRCSPMKGHSHVYWYRQLPEEGLKFMVYLQKENIIDESGMPKERFSAEFPKEGPSILRIQQVVRGDSAAYFCASSRRGMEPQHFGDGTRLSIL.

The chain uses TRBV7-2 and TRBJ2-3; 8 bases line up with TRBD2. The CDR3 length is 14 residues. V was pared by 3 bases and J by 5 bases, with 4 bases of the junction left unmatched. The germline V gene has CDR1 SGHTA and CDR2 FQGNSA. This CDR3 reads CASSLPGGVDTQYF. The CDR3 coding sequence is TGTGCCAGCAGCTTGCCGGGGGGGGTAGATACGCAGTATTTT.

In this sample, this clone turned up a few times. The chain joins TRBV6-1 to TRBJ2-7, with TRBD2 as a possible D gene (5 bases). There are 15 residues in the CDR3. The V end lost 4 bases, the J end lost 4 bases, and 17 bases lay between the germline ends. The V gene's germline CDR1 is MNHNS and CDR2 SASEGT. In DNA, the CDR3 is TGTGCCAGCAGTGCCATCTTAAGCGGAATATACGAGCAGTACTTC. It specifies CASSAILSGIYEQYF.

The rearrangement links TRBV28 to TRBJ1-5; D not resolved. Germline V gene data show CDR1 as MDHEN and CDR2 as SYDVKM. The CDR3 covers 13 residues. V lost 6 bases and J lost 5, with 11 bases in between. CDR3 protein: CASSYGPDQPQHF. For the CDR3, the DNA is TGTGCCAGCAGCTATGGTCCGGATCAGCCCCAGCATTTT.

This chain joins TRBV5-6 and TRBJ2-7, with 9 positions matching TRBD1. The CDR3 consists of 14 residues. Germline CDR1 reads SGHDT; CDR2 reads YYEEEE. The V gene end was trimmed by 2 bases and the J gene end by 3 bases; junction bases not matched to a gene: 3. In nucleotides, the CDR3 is TGTGCCAGCAGCTTCGGGACAGGGCACTACGAGCAGTACTTC. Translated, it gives CASSFGTGHYEQYF.

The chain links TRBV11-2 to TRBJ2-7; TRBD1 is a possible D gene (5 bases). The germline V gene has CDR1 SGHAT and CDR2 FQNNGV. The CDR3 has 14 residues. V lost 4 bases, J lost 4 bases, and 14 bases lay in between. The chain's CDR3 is CASSSRVRGYEQYF. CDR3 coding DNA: TGTGCCAGCAGCTCTAGGGTAAGGGGATACGAGCAGTACTTC.